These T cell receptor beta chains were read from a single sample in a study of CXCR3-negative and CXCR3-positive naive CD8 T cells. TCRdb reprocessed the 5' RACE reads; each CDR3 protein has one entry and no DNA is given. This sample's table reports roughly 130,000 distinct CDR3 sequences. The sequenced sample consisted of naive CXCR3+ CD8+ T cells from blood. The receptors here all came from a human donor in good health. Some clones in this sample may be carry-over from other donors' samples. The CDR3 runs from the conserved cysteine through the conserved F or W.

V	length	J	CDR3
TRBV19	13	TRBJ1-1	CASSIYRNTEAFF
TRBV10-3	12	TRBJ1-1	CSTGRGSTEAFF
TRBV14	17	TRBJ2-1	CASSQDRAGGPYNEQFF
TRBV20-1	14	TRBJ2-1	CSARDSRSYNEQFF
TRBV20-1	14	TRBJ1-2	CSARDRTRVYGYTF
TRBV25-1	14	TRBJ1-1	CASSVGTWGTEAFF
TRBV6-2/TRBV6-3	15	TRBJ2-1	CASSRDMFSYNEQFF
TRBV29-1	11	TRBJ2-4	CSVDRQGLQYF
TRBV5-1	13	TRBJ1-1	CASSLTDYTEAFF
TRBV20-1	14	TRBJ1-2	CSASIAQEGYGYTF
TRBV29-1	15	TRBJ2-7	CSVTTTLSKGYEQYF
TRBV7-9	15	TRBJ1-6	CASSVGQGTNSPLHF
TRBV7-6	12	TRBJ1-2	CGSSLAGKGYTF
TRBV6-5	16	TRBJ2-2	CASSYATGGITGELFF
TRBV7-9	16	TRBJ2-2	CASSLGQGVDTGELFF
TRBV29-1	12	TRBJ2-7	CSAGTDTYEQYF
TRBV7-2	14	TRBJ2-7	CASSYTRHLVEQYF
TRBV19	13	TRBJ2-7	CASSPRTAYEQYF
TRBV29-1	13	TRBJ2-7	CSVNWDRDYEQYF
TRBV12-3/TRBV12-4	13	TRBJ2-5	CASSFSGQETQYF
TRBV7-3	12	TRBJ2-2	CASSFTMGELFF
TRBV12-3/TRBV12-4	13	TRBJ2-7	CASSLAPSGEQYF
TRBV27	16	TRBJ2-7	CASSHKLAESSYEQYF
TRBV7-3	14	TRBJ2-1	CASSSVDGPNEQFF